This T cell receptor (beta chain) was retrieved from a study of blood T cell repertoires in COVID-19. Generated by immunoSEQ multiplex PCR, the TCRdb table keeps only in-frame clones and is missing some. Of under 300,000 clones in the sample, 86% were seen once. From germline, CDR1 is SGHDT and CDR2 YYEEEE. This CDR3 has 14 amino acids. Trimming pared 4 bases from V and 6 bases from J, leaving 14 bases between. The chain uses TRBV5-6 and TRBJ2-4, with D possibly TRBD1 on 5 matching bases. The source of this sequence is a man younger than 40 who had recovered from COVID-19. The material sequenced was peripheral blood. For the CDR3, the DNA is TGTGCCAGCAGCGGCCAGGGTTCGGGAAACATTCAGTACTTC. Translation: CASSGQGSGNIQYF.